The 23 T cell receptor beta chains below were found in one sample sequenced in a study of identical twins. From the 5' RACE reads, TCRdb called clonotypes with MiXCR, one entry per CDR3 protein. The data contain hundreds of thousands of distinct CDR3 sequences, over 11% of them singletons. The sequenced sample was memory (CD45RO+) T cells sorted from blood. The source of these receptors is a woman younger than 35 in good health.

The chain is built from TRBV11-2 and TRBJ2-3, with no clear D. V shed 5 bases and J shed 7 bases, with 10 bases lying between them. Looked up from germline, CDR1 is SGHAT and CDR2 is FQNNGV. This CDR3 has 12 amino acids. The CDR3 DNA is TGTGCCAGCAGCCGCAGTAGTAATACGCAGTATTTT. Translation gives CASSRSSNTQYF. The full variable domain, rest sourced from reference TRBV11-2 and TRBJ2-3, is EAGVAQSPRYKIIEKRQSVAFWCNPISGHATLYWYQQILGQGPKLLIQFQNNGVVDDSQLPKDRFSAERLKGVDSTLKIQPAKLEDSAVYLCASSRSSNTQYFGPGTRLTVL.

The table lists this clonotype with a few counts. The V gene is TRBV11-1, the J gene TRBJ1-2; D remains unclear. This CDR3 comprises 18 residues. The V and J ends lost 3 bases and 4 bases respectively, with 24 bases between them. From germline, CDR1 is SGHAT and CDR2 FQDESV (reference sequence). The DNA of the CDR3 is TGTGCCAGCAGCTTGGGCGGACGGAAGGGATCTCTCACCTATGGCTACACCTTC. This codes for CASSLGGRKGSLTYGYTF.

This clonotype appeared a few times. The gene calls are TRBV11-2 and TRBJ2-1, with 7 bases matching TRBD1. Trimming removed 5 bases from V and 6 bases from J; junction bases left unmatched: 10. From germline, CDR1 is SGHAT and CDR2 FQNNGV. The CDR3 loop spans 15 amino acids. CDR3 DNA: TGTGCCAGCAGCCCTGAAACGGGACAGATCAATGAGCAGTTCTTC. The encoded protein is CASSPETGQINEQFF.

V gene TRBV12-3 or TRBV12-4 combines with J gene TRBJ2-6; no reliable D call. Deletions cut 7 bases from V and 0 bases from J, with 7 bases between. The CDR3 runs 14 residues. The CDR3, as DNA: TGTGCCAGCACTTCGATCTCTGGGGCCAACGTCCTGACTTTC. It encodes CASTSISGANVLTF.

This clonotype was found a few times. This chain links TRBV18 with TRBJ2-7; D remains ambiguous. This CDR3 comprises 13 residues. Per germline, CDR1 KGHSH and CDR2 LQKENI. With 3 bases removed from V and 5 bases from J, the gap between germline ends came to 11 bases. The CDR3 nucleotides are TGTGCCAGCTCACCGCGGAGTGAACACGAGCAGTACTTC. Protein sequence: CASSPRSEHEQYF.

At least ten counts were recorded for this clonotype. The chain combines TRBV10-3 with TRBJ2-1; D may be TRBD1 (6 bases). V lost 6 bases to trimming and J lost 7 bases, with 13 bases between them. Germline V gene data show CDR1 as ENHRY and CDR2 as SYGVKD. CDR3 size: 13 residues. The CDR3 region is CAISRDNGNEQFF. The CDR3 DNA sequence: TGTGCCATCAGCCGGGACAATGGAAATGAGCAGTTCTTC.

This chain links TRBV27 with TRBJ2-1; 7 nucleotides align to TRBD2. With V trimmed by 5 bases and J by 2 bases, 6 bases remained unmatched. CDR3 length: 15 residues. CDR1 and CDR2 (germline): MNHEY, SMNVEV (reference sequence). The CDR3 DNA is TGTGCCAGCAGTACTGGACTAGATCCCTACAATGAGCAGTTCTTC. Its translation: CASSTGLDPYNEQFF.

This rearrangement joins TRBV7-8 to TRBJ2-5; 10 bases fit TRBD2. The junction had 4 bases not matched to a gene; V was cut back by 6 bases and J by 3 bases. The CDR3 totals 14 residues. The V gene's germline CDR1 is SGHVS and CDR2 FQNEAQ. The CDR3 protein is CASSSSGSEETQYF. The CDR3 nucleotides are TGTGCCAGCAGTTCTAGCGGGAGCGAAGAGACCCAGTACTTC.

Only a few counts were recorded for this clonotype. The chain recombines TRBV5-1 with TRBJ2-1; possible D gene TRBD2, 5 bases. The V end lost 2 bases, the J end lost 6 bases, and 12 bases lay between the germline ends. Germline V gives CDR1 SGHRS, CDR2 YFSETQ. This CDR3 is built from 14 residues. For the CDR3, the DNA is TGCGCCAGCAGCTTAGGACTTATACCCAATGAGCAGTTCTTC. It specifies CASSLGLIPNEQFF. The full variable domain, in which reference TRBV5-1 and TRBJ2-1 provide the parts outside the CDR3, is KAGVTQTPRYLIKTRGQQVTLSCSPISGHRSVSWYQQTPGQGLQFLFEYFSETQRNKGNFPGRFSGRQFSNSRSEMNVSTLELGDSALYLCASSLGLIPNEQFFGPGTRLTVL.

CDR3 amino acids: CASSQFTGANVLTF. CDR3 nucleotides: TGTGCCAGCAGCCAGTTCACTGGGGCCAACGTCCTGACTTTC. V is TRBV4-2 and J is TRBJ2-6; D ambiguous. The CDR3 totals 14 residues. Germline CDR1 is LGHNA and CDR2 is YNFKEQ. Trimming took off 3 bases at V and 2 bases at J, with 5 bases between the two ends.

In this sample, this clonotype turned up a few times. The genes are TRBV7-3 and TRBJ2-1; 8 bases agree with TRBD1. The CDR3 loop spans 15 amino acids. Germline-derived CDR1 and CDR2 are SGHTA and FQGTGA. Trimming cost V 2 bases and J 4 bases; bases outside gene matches: 4. CDR3 sequence: CASSLQGALYNEQFF. The CDR3, as DNA: TGTGCCAGCAGCTTACAGGGGGCCCTATACAATGAGCAGTTCTTC.

The table lists this clonotype with a few counts. This chain links TRBV25-1 with TRBJ1-1; no definite D call. V was cut by 6 bases and J by 2 bases, with 10 bases left in between. The CDR3 spans 13 residues. Germline-derived CDR1 and CDR2 are MGHDK and SYGVNS. Here the CDR3 DNA reads TGTGCCAGCAGGGACGGTATAAACACTGAAGCTTTCTTT. This encodes CASRDGINTEAFF.

The chain links TRBV20-1 to TRBJ2-7, with 11 bases matching TRBD2. Trimming at V came to 0 bases and at J to 5 bases, leaving 12 bases not matched to a gene. Germline CDR1 and CDR2: DFQATT and SNEGSKA (reference sequence). This CDR3 contains 17 residues. CDR3 DNA sequence: TGCAGTGCTAGAGATAGCAGGGCCGGGACTAGCGGCCACGAGCAGTACTTC. This gives the protein CSARDSRAGTSGHEQYF.

This clonotype showed up just a few times. V and J are TRBV9 and TRBJ2-7; 7 bases are shared with TRBD1. The V and J ends lost 7 bases and 0 bases, in that order; junction bases with no gene match: 7. The CDR3 extends over 14 amino acids. Per the germline V gene, CDR1 is SGDLS and CDR2 is YYNGEE. The CDR3 DNA sequence: TGTGCCAGCGGACCCGGGACAGCCTCCTACGAGCAGTACTTC. This gives the protein CASGPGTASYEQYF.

The chain couples TRBV18 to TRBJ1-3; D is undetermined. V lost 2 bases and J 1 base, leaving 9 bases between the germline ends. The CDR3 is made up of 15 amino acids. Germline CDR1 is KGHSH and CDR2 is LQKENI. This CDR3 is CASSPVSGSGNTIYF. The CDR3 coding sequence is TGTGCCAGCTCACCAGTCTCCGGTTCTGGAAACACCATATATTTT. Complete variable domain (other parts from reference TRBV18 and TRBJ1-3): NAGVMQNPRHLVRRRGQEARLRCSPMKGHSHVYWYRQLPEEGLKFMVYLQKENIIDESGMPKERFSAEFPKEGPSILRIQQVVRGDSAAYFCASSPVSGSGNTIYFGEGSWLTVV.

The CDR3 nucleotides read TGCGCCAGCAGCTTTACCCCGGACAGGGATGCCTACGAGCAGTACTTC. Its translation: CASSFTPDRDAYEQYF. The rearrangement joins TRBV5-1 to TRBJ2-7, with 8 bases matching TRBD1. V was clipped by 2 bases and J by 2 bases; unmatched bases: 9. Germline CDR1 reads SGHRS; CDR2 reads YFSETQ. The CDR3 spans 16 residues.

The CDR3, as DNA: TGCAGTGCTAGGGAGCTGAGCACAGATACGCAGTATTTT. As protein: CSARELSTDTQYF. J is TRBJ2-3 and V is TRBV20-1; D uncertain. Trimming removed 3 bases at V and 0 bases at J, with 7 bases between. The germline gives CDR1 DFQATT, CDR2 SNEGSKA (reference sequence). The CDR3 covers 13 residues.

This clonotype was found a few times. The chain has TRBV14 and TRBJ2-2, with D uncertain. The CDR3 is 12 residues long. The germline gives CDR1 SGHDN, CDR2 FVKESK. With 3 bases removed from V and 3 bases from J, the gap between germline ends came to 2 bases. The CDR3 DNA sequence: TGTGCCAGCAGCCATCACACCGGGGAGCTGTTTTTT. Its translation is CASSHHTGELFF.

The rearrangement uses TRBV4-3 and TRBJ2-7; tentatively, D is TRBD2 (6 bases). Per the germline V gene, CDR1 is LGHNA and CDR2 is YSLEER. The V and J ends lost 1 base and 0 bases respectively, with 10 bases between them. The CDR3 runs to 15 residues. The CDR3 DNA reads TGCGCCAGCAGCCAAGTGCACGGGAGCTCCTACGAGCAGTACTTC. Translated: CASSQVHGSSYEQYF.

This clonotype was recorded a few times. The chain carries TRBV30 and TRBJ1-5; TRBD1 aligns across 9 bases. CDR3 size: 14 residues. The V gene end was trimmed by 1 base and the J gene end by 4 bases; junction bases not matched to a gene: 2. CDR1 is GTSNPN, CDR2 SVGIG, per germline (reference sequence). The CDR3: CAWSEGTGNQPQHF. The CDR3 DNA follows: TGTGCCTGGAGTGAGGGGACAGGGAATCAGCCCCAGCATTTT.

This clonotype was counted a few times. The V gene is TRBV4-3, the J gene TRBJ2-5; 10 bases are a match to TRBD2. V lost 1 base, J lost 5 bases, and 4 bases stayed unmatched. The CDR3 length is 15 residues. Germline V lookup: CDR1 LGHNA, CDR2 YSLEER. Written as DNA, the CDR3 is TGCGCCAGCAGCCAAGGGCTAGCGGGAGCTGAGACCCAGTACTTC. Translated: CASSQGLAGAETQYF.

This chain uses TRBV3-1 with TRBJ1-2; D call uncertain. The length of the CDR3 is 13 residues. Germline assignment: CDR1 LGHDT and CDR2 YNNKEL (reference sequence). Between the trimmed V and J ends, which lost 5 bases and 2 bases, there was a span of 9 bases. As DNA, the CDR3 is TGTGCCAGCAGCGTCCGGGAGAACTATGGCTACACCTTC. Translating gives CASSVRENYGYTF. The entire variable domain, with the rest obtained from reference TRBV3-1 and TRBJ1-2, is as follows: DTAVSQTPKYLVTQMGNDKSIKCEQNLGHDTMYWYKQDSKKFLKIMFSYNNKELIINETVPNRFSPKSPDKAHLNLHINSLELGDSAVYFCASSVRENYGYTFGSGTRLTVV.

The chain joins TRBV5-1 to TRBJ2-3, with 13 bases matching TRBD2. CDR1 is SGHRS and CDR2 is YFSETQ in the germline V gene. V was pared by 0 bases and J by 2 bases, with 3 bases of the junction left unmatched. The CDR3 is 17 residues long. The CDR3 sequence is CASSLETSGGDTDTQYF. The CDR3 DNA follows: TGCGCCAGCAGCTTGGAAACTAGCGGGGGGGACACAGATACGCAGTATTTT.